The T cell receptor (beta chain) described here comes from a study of identical twins' blood T cells (dated by TCRdb to about 2013). The study in broad terms: Around 49 million Illumina reads were obtained across roughly 12 libraries, of which six were alpha-chain libraries and six were beta-chain libraries. Using next-generation sequencing, the study compared the TCR alpha and beta chain repertoires of three pairs of monozygous twins to assess how genetics influences repertoire formation.

The library was obtained by 5' RACE. Sequencing was carried out with an Illumina Genome Analyzer IIx. RNA-based TCR cDNA libraries were prepared by a previously described protocol with several modifications. To prevent cross-contamination, sample-specific barcodes were introduced on both ends of each TCR cDNA library during cDNA synthesis and amplification. The authors processed their data as follows. Between about 100,000 and nearly 550,000 clonotypes were identified per individual, with roughly 2.2 to 3.6 million CDR3-containing reads per library. Reads carrying improper barcode index combinations were removed, after which the MiTCR software was used to build a cloneset for each library. While assembling CDR3 clonotypes, MiTCR filtered or rescued low-quality reads and corrected PCR and sequencing errors. Artificial out-of-frame clonotypes were removed by being mapped to in-frame sequences, with one indel in the CDR3 allowed. Similarity in V and J gene usage between donors was calculated as the Jensen-Shannon divergence divided by the mean entropy. In TCRdb, the public reads were trimmed at Q25 with fastp and aligned with MiXCR, with productive beta chains retained. CDR3 protein sequences are deduplicated, and each keeps its most common genes and DNA. For this entry, the V and J calls and clone size follow TCRdb and not the study's own pipeline. The sample records about 370,000 distinct CDR3 sequences, 28% of which are singletons. The top ten constitute 6.1% of the sample.

General findings and caveats noted by the study authors: Among the most abundant TCRbeta clonotypes, each donor shared more CDR3 sequences with her twin than with unrelated donors. V gene usage, even among non-selected out-of-frame TCRbeta clonotypes, was reported to be markedly more similar within twin pairs than between unrelated donors. How many CDR3 clonotypes two donors shared depended mainly on the product of their cloneset sizes, and the twins did not clearly stray from this trend. Validation by independent studies was stated to be required for the proposed role of the TCRalpha J segment in MHC recognition during thymic selection. Because the twins were raised together, environmental influences could not be ruled out as an explanation for the similarity between twins.

Points on this clonotype: Its antigen is not yet known. Qualities for individual bases were not recorded, and no much larger clone is one base off.

Including cysteine and phenylalanine, the CDR3 has 14 amino acids. Only the CDR3 DNA is retained, 42 bases long and in frame from the first base. The germline V gene (reference sequence) supplies CDR1 PRHDT and CDR2 FYEKMQ. From V the trimming removes 6 bases and from J it removes 5 bases, while the gene matches leave 3 bases of the junction unaccounted for. Donors were six healthy women forming three monozygous twin pairs. All three twin pairs had been raised together and were thought likely to have encountered the same vaccines and infectious agents. RNA was isolated from peripheral blood mononuclear cells and used to prepare TCR cDNA libraries.

This receptor was identified in a woman aged 18-49 years in good health. Sample: PBMCs. The chain is encoded by TRBV13 joined to TRBJ2-1, with 11 middle bases fitting TRBD2. Read as DNA, the sequence is TGTGCCAGCAGGACTAGCGGGGCCGACAATGAGCAGTTCTTC. This gives the protein CASRTSGADNEQFF.